This T cell receptor beta chain was found in a study of cytomegalovirus exposure and HLA in healthy donors. The donors were in the roughly 120-subject validation cohort; that cohort was separate from the approximately 670-subject first cohort. Clones were read by immunoSEQ multiplex PCR, and TCRdb kept only the in-frame ones, dropping some. The data hold roughly 180,000 clones, with roughly 86% observed a single time. The CDR3 is 12 amino acids. Germline V gene lookup returns CDR1 SEHNR and CDR2 FQNEAQ (reference sequence). V was shortened by 1 base and J by 7 bases, with 7 bases between the two germline ends.

The material sequenced was PBMCs. The chain has TRBV7-9 and TRBJ2-5; D not certain. The TCR originated in a man aged 30 to 39 in good health and CMV-seropositive. The CDR3 loop reads CASSLGGWTQYF. CDR3 DNA: TGTGCCAGCAGCTTAGGTGGCTGGACCCAGTACTTC. Looking up the rest from reference TRBV7-9 and TRBJ2-5 gives the full variable domain: DTGVSQNPRHKITKRGQNVTFRCDPISEHNRLYWYRQTLGQGPEFLTYFQNEAQLEKSRLLSDRFSAERPKGSFSTLEIQRTEQGDSAMYLCASSLGGWTQYFGPGTRLLVL.